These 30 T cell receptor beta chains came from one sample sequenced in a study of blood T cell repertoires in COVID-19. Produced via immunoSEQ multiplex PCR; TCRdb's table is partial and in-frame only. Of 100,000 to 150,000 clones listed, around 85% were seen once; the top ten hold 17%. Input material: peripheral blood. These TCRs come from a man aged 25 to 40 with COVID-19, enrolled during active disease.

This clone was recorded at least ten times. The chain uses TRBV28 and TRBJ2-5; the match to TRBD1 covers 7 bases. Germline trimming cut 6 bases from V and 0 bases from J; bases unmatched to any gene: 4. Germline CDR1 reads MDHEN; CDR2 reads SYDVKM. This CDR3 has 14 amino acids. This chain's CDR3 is CASSLQGYQETQYF. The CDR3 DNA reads TGTGCCAGCAGCCTACAGGGGTACCAAGAGACCCAGTACTTC.

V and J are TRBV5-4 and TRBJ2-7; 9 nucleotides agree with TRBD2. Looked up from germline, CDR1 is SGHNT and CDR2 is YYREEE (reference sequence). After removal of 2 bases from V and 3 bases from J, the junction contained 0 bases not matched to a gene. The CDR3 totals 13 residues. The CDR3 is CASSFSGSYEQYF. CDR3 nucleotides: TGTGCCAGCAGCTTTAGCGGGAGCTACGAGCAGTACTTC.

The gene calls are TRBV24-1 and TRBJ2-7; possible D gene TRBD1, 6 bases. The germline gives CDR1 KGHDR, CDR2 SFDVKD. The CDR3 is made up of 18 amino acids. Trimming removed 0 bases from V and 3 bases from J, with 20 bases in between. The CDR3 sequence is CATSDLRRVRGIDYEQYF. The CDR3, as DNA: TGTGCCACCAGTGATTTGCGGCGCGTCAGGGGAATCGACTACGAGCAGTACTTC.

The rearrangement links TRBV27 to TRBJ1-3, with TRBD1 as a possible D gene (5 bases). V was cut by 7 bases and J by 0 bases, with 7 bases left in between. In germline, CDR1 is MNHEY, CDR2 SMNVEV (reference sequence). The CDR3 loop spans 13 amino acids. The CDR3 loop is CASIRGSGNTIYF. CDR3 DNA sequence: TGTGCCAGCATAAGGGGCTCTGGAAACACCATATATTTT.

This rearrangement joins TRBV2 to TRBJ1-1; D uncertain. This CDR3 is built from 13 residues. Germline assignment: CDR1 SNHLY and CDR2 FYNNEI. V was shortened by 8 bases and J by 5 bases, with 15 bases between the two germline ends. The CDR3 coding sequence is TGTGCCAGCTTCCGGGAAAGCAGAACTGAAGCTTTCTTT. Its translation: CASFRESRTEAFF.

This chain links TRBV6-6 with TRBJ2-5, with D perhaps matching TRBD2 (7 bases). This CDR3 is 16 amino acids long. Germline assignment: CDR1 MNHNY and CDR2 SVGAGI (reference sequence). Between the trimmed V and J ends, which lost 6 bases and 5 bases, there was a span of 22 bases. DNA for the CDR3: TGTGCCAGCAGACGAAAAGGGGGGGTGCCAGAGGAGACCCAGTACTTC. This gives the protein CASRRKGGVPEETQYF.

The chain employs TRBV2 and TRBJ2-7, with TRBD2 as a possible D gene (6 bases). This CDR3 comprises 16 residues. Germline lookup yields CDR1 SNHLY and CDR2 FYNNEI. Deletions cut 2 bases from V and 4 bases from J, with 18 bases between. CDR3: CASSEYGGVLGYEQYF. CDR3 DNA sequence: TGTGCCAGCAGTGAATACGGGGGAGTATTGGGATACGAGCAGTACTTC.

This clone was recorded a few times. The CDR3 here is CATRSESNTEAFF. The CDR3 DNA reads TGCGCCACCCGGTCGGAGTCGAACACTGAAGCTTTCTTT. The genes are TRBV5-1 and TRBJ1-1; D gene uncertain. Trimming took off 9 bases at V and 1 base at J, with 13 bases between the two ends. This CDR3 is built from 13 residues. CDR1 SGHRS and CDR2 YFSETQ come from the germline V gene.

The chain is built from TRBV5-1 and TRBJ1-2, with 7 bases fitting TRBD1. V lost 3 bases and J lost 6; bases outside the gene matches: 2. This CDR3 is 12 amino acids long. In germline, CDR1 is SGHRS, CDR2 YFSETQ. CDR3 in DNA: TGCGCCAGCAGCTACACAGGGGATGGCTACACCTTC. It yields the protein CASSYTGDGYTF.

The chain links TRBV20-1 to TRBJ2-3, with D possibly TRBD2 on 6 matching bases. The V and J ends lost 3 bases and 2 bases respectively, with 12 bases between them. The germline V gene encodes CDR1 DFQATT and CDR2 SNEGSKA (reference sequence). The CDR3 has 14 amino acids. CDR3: CSASRSGVTDTQYF. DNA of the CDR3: TGCAGTGCTAGTAGGTCGGGGGTCACAGATACGCAGTATTTT.

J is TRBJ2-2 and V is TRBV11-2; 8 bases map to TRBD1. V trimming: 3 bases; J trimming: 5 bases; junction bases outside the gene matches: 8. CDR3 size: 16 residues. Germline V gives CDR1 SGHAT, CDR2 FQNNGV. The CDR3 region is CASSLGQVQVTGELFF. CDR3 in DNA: TGTGCCAGCAGCTTGGGACAGGTTCAGGTGACCGGGGAGCTGTTTTTT.

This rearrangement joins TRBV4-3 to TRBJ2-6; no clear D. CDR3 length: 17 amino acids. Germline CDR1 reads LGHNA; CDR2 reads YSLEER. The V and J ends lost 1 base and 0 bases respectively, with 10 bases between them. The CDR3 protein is CASSQVATYSGANVLTF. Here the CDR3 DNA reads TGCGCCAGCAGCCAAGTCGCCACCTACTCTGGGGCCAACGTCCTGACTTTC.

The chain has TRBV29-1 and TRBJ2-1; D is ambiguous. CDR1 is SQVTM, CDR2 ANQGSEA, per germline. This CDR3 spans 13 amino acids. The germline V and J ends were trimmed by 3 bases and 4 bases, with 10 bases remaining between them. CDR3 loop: CSVENRDYNEQFF. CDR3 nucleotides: TGCAGCGTTGAGAACAGAGATTACAATGAGCAGTTCTTC.

The CDR3 nucleotides read TGTGCCAGCAGCACTTATGGACAGGTACCTAATGAGCAGTTCTTC. This gives the protein CASSTYGQVPNEQFF. J is TRBJ2-1 and V is TRBV9; 7 positions agree with TRBD1. Germline values: CDR1 SGDLS, CDR2 YYNGEE. The CDR3 length is 15 residues. V trimming: 4 bases; J trimming: 7 bases; junction bases outside the gene matches: 11.

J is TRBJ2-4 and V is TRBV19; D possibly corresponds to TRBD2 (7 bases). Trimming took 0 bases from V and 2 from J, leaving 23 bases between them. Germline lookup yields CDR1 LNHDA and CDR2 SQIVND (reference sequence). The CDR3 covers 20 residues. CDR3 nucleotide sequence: TGTGCCAGTAGTATAGATCATTTAAACAGGGAAGCGGGGCCCAAAAACATTCAGTACTTC. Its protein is CASSIDHLNREAGPKNIQYF. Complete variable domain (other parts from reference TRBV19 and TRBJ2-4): DGGITQSPKYLFRKEGQNVTLSCEQNLNHDAMYWYRQDPGQGLRLIYYSQIVNDFQKGDIAEGYSVSREKKESFPLTVTSAQKNPTAFYLCASSIDHLNREAGPKNIQYFGAGTRLSVL.

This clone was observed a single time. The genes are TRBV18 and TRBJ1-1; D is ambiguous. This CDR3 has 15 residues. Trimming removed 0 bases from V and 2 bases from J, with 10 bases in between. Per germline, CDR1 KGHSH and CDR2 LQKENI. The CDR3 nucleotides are TGTGCCAGCTCACCACCGAGGCCAGAAAACACTGAAGCTTTCTTT. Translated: CASSPPRPENTEAFF.

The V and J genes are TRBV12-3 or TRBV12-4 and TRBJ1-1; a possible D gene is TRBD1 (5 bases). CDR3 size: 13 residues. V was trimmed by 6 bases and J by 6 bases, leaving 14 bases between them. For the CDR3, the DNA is TGTGCCAGCAGAACAACAGGTGGCTCTGAAGCTTTCTTT. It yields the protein CASRTTGGSEAFF.

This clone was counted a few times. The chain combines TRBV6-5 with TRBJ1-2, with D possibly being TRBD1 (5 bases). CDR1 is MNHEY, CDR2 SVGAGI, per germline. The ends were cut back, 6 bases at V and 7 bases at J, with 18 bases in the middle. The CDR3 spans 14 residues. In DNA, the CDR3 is TGTGCCAGCAGAGTTTCGGGGGGGGTCGGTGGCTACACCTTC. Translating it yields CASRVSGGVGGYTF.

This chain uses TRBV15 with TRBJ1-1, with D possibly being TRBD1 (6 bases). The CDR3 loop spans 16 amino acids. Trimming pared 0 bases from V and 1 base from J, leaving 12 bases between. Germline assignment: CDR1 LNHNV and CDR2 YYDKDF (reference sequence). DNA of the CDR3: TGTGCCACCAGCAGAGAACCCGGGACACCGAACACTGAAGCTTTCTTT. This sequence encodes CATSREPGTPNTEAFF. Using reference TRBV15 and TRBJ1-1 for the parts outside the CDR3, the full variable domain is DAMVIQNPRYQVTQFGKPVTLSCSQTLNHNVMYWYQQKSSQAPKLLFHYYDKDFNNEADTPDNFQSRRPNTSFCFLDIRSPGLGDTAMYLCATSREPGTPNTEAFFGQGTRLTVV.

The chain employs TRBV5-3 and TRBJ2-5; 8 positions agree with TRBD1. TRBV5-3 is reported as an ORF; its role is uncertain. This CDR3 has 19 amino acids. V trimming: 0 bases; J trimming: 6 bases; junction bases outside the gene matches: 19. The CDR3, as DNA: TGTGCCAGAAGCTTGGAGGAAGGACAGGGTCGAAAGTGGGAAAAGACCCAGTACTTC. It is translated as CARSLEEGQGRKWEKTQYF.

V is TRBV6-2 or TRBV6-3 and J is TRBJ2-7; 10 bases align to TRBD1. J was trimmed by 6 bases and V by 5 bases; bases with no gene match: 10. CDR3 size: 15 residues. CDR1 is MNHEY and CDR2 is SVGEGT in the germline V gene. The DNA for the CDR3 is TGTGCCAGCAGTGATGAAGGACAGGGGGGAGGCGAGCAGTACTTC. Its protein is CASSDEGQGGGEQYF.

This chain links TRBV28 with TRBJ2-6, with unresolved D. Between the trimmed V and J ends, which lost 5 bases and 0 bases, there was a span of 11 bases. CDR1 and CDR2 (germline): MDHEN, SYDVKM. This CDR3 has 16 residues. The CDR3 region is CASSIPGSSGANVLTF. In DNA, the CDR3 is TGTGCCAGCAGTATTCCAGGATCCTCTGGGGCCAACGTCCTGACTTTC.

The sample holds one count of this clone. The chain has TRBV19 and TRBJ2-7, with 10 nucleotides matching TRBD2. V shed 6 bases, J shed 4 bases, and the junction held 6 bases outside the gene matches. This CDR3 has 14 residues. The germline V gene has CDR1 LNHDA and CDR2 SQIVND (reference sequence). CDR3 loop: CASSMRTSGYEQYF. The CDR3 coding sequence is TGTGCCAGTAGCATGCGGACTAGCGGATACGAGCAGTACTTC.

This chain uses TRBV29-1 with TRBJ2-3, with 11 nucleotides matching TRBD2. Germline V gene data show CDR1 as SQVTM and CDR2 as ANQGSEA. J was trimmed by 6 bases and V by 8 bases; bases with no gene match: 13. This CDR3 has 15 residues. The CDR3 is CSYKRLAGGTDTQYF. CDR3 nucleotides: TGCAGCTACAAAAGATTAGCGGGAGGGACGGATACGCAGTATTTT.

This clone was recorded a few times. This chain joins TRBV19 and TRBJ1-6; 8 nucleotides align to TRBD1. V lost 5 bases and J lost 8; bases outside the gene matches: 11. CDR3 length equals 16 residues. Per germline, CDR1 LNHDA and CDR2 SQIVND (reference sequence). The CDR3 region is CASSPGDRGRDSPLHF. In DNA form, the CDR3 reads TGTGCCAGTAGTCCCGGCGACAGGGGAAGGGATTCACCCCTCCACTTT.

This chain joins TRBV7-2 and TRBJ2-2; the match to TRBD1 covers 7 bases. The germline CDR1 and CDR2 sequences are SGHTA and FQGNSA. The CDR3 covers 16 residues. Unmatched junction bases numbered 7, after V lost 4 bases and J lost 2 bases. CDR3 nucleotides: TGTGCCAGCAGCTCCTACAGGGGAGCAAACACCGGGGAGCTGTTTTTT. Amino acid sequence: CASSSYRGANTGELFF. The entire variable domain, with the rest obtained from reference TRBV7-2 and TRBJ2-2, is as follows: GAGVSQSPSNKVTEKGKDVELRCDPISGHTALYWYRQSLGQGLEFLIYFQGNSAPDKSGLPSDRFSAERTGGSVSTLTIQRTQQEDSAVYLCASSSYRGANTGELFFGEGSRLTVL.

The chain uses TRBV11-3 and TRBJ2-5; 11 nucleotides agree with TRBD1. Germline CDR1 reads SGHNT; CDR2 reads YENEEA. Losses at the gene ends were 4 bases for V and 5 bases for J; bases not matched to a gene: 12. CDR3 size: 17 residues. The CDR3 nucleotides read TGTGCCAGCAGCTCGTTCCGGACAGGGGGCGAATTGGAGACCCAGTACTTC. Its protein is CASSSFRTGGELETQYF.

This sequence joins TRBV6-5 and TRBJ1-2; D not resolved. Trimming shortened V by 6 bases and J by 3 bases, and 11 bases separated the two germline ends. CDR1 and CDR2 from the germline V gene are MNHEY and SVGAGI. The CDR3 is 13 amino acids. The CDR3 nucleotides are TGTGCCAGCAGCTCAAGCCAGGACTATGGCTACACCTTC. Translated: CASSSSQDYGYTF.

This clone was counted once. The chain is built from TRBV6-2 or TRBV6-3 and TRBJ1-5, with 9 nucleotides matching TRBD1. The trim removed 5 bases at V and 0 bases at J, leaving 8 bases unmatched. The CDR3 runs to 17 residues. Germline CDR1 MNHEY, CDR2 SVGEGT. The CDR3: CASSRDREVRSNQPQHF. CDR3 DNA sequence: TGTGCCAGCAGTCGGGACAGGGAGGTTCGTAGCAATCAGCCCCAGCATTTT.

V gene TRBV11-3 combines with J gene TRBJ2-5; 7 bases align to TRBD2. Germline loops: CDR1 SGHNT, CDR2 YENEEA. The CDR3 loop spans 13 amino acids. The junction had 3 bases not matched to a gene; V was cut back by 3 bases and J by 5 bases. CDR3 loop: CASSLVGGETQYF. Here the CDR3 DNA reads TGTGCCAGCAGCTTGGTGGGGGGGGAGACCCAGTACTTC.